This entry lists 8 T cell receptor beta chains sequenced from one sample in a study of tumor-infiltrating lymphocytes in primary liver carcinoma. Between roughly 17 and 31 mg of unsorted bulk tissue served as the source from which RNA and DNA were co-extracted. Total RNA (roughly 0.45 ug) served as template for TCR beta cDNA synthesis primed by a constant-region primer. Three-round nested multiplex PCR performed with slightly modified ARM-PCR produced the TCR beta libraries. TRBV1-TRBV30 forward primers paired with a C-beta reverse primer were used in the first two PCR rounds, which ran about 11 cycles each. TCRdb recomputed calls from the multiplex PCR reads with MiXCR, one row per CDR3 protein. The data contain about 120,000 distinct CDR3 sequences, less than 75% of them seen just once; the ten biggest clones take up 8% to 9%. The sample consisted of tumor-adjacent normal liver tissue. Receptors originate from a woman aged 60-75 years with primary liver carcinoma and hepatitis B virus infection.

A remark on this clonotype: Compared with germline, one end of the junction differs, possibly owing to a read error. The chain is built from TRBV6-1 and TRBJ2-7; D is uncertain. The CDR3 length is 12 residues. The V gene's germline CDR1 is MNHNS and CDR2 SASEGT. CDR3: CACCESSYEKYF. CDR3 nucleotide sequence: TGTGCCTGCTGCGAGAGCTCCTACGAGAAGTACTTC.

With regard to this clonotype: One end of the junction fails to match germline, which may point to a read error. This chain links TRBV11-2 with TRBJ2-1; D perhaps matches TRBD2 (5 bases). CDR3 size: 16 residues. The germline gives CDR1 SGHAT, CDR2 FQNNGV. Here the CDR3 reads CANSYRTSRGYNEQFF. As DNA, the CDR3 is TGTGCCAACAGCTACAGAACAAGCCGGGGATACAATGAGCAGTTCTTC.

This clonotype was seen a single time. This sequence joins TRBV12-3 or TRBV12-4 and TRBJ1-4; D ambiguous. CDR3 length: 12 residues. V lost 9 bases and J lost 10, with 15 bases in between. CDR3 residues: CARSLPTGKLFF. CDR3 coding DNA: TGTGCCAGGAGTCTACCGACCGGAAAACTGTTTTTT.

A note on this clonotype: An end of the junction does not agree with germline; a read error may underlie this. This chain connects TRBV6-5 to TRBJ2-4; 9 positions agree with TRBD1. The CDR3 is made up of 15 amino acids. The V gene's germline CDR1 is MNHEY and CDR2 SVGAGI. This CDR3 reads CACSYRGLAKNIQYF. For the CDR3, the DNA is TGTGCCTGCAGTTACAGGGGGCTAGCCAAAAACATTCAGTACTTC.

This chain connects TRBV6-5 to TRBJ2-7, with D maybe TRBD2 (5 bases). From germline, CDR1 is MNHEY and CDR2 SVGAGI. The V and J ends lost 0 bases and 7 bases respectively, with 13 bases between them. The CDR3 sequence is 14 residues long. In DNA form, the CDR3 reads TGTGCCAGCAGTTACTCGACGAAGTGCGGGGAGCAGTACTTC. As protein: CASSYSTKCGEQYF.

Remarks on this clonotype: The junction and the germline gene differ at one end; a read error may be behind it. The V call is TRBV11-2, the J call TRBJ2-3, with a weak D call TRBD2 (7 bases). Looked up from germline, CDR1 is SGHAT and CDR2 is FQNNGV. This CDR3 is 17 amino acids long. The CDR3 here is CASILGGLTYMSDTQYF. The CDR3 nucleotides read TGTGCCAGCATCTTAGGGGGACTAACTTACATGTCAGATACGCAGTATTTT.

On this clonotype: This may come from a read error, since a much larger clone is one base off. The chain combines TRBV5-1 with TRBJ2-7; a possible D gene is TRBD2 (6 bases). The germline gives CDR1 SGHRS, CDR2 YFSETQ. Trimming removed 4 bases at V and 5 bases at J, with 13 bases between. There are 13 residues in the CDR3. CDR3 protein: CASSPRGGDEQYF. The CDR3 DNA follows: TGCGCCAGCAGCCCGCGGGGTGGCGACGAGCAGTACTTC.

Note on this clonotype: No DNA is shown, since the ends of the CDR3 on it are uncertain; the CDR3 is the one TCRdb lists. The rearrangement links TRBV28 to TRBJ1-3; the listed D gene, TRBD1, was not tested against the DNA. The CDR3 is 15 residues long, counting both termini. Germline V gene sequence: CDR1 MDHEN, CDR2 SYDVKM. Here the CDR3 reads CASSLSWGGGNTIYF.